The 20 T cell receptor beta chains given below trace back to one sample, sequenced in a study of early T cells in non-severe SARS-CoV-2 infection. MiXCR, run by TCRdb on the 5' RACE reads, gives a single entry per CDR3 protein. The sample lists over 85,000 distinct CDR3 sequences; approximately 16% were seen once. The specimen sequenced was whole blood. The receptors derive from an adult who was a healthcare worker with PCR-confirmed SARS-CoV-2 infection or an uninfected control (not recorded which).

This clonotype has a count of ten or more. The chain links TRBV12-3 or TRBV12-4 to TRBJ2-7; 11 nucleotides align to TRBD2. This CDR3 comprises 15 residues. V lost 6 bases, J lost 6 bases, and 10 bases stayed unmatched. The DNA for the CDR3 is TGTGCCAGCAGACGCGCACTAGCGGGAGTCGGCGAGCAGTACTTC. Its protein product is CASRRALAGVGEQYF.

This clonotype was observed a few times. The chain is built from TRBV11-2 and TRBJ2-2; TRBD1 aligns across 7 bases. Germline CDR1 SGHAT, CDR2 FQNNGV. V trimming: 8 bases; J trimming: 3 bases; junction bases outside the gene matches: 15. The CDR3 is made up of 17 amino acids. The CDR3 DNA sequence: TGTGCCAGCCATCCAATTTATGGAGACAGGGACACCGGGGAGCTGTTTTTT. Its protein is CASHPIYGDRDTGELFF.

This clonotype was seen many times. The V and J genes are TRBV7-9 and TRBJ2-7; TRBD2 agrees at 7 bases. The germline V gene has CDR1 SEHNR and CDR2 FQNEAQ (reference sequence). Trimming cost V 1 base and J 2 bases; bases outside gene matches: 5. CDR3 size: 15 residues. In nucleotides, the CDR3 is TGTGCCAGCAGCTTAGTGGCGGGAGTTACCTACGAGCAGTACTTC. It is translated as CASSLVAGVTYEQYF.

This clonotype was counted only a few times. The J gene is TRBJ2-1, the V gene TRBV7-2, with unresolved D. With 7 bases removed from V and 4 bases from J, the gap between germline ends came to 11 bases. Germline V CDR1 and CDR2: SGHTA, FQGNSA. CDR3 length: 13 amino acids. The CDR3 DNA reads as TGTGCCAGCACCACAGACACTTACAATGAGCAGTTCTTC. It is translated as CASTTDTYNEQFF.

This clonotype has a handful of counts. The chain recombines TRBV2 with TRBJ1-5; D is uncertain. The V and J ends lost 7 bases and 5 bases respectively, with 18 bases between them. The CDR3 sequence is 15 residues long. CDR1 is SNHLY and CDR2 is FYNNEI in the germline V gene. CDR3 DNA sequence: TGTGCCAGCACCGAATTTGGGCAGGTAGATCAGCCCCAGCATTTT. It is translated as CASTEFGQVDQPQHF. Full variable domain (remainder filled in from reference TRBV2 and TRBJ1-5): EPEVTQTPSHQVTQMGQEVILRCVPISNHLYFYWYRQILGQKVEFLVSFYNNEISEKSEIFDDQFSVERPDGSNFTLKIRSTKLEDSAMYFCASTEFGQVDQPQHFGDGTRLSIL.

This clonotype was observed at least ten times. The V call is TRBV13, the J call TRBJ1-2; D gene unclear. Deletions cut 6 bases from V and 4 bases from J, with 18 bases between. The germline CDR1 and CDR2 sequences are PRHDT and FYEKMQ (reference sequence). The CDR3 covers 15 residues. CDR3 sequence reads: CASRPLEKGSYGYTF. The DNA of the CDR3 is TGTGCCAGCAGACCACTCGAAAAGGGTAGCTATGGCTACACCTTC.

CDR3 amino acids: CASSVNPNTGELFF. CDR3 nucleotides: TGTGCCAGTAGTGTCAATCCGAACACCGGGGAGCTGTTTTTT. V usage is TRBV19 and J usage is TRBJ2-2; D ambiguous. Germline V gives CDR1 LNHDA, CDR2 SQIVND (reference sequence). The V end lost 5 bases, the J end lost 0 bases, and 7 bases lay between the germline ends. The CDR3 is 14 residues long.

A few counts support this clonotype. This chain links TRBV5-1 with TRBJ2-3; tentative D call: TRBD1 (5 bases). V shed 2 bases and J shed 2 bases, with 15 bases lying between them. CDR1 and CDR2 (germline): SGHRS, YFSETQ. The CDR3 totals 16 residues. CDR3 DNA: TGCGCCAGCAGCTTCCAGGGTACTGGATTCACAGATACGCAGTATTTT. It yields the protein CASSFQGTGFTDTQYF.

J is TRBJ1-1 and V is TRBV2; 7 positions match TRBD1. The ends lost 6 bases at V and 0 bases at J; junction bases unmatched: 19. CDR3 size: 19 residues. Germline CDR1 and CDR2: SNHLY and FYNNEI. The CDR3 DNA follows: TGTGCCAGCAGCGGAGGGCGGTCGGGACAGCCATTCATGAACACTGAAGCTTTCTTT. Its protein is CASSGGRSGQPFMNTEAFF.

The gene calls are TRBV28 and TRBJ2-7; tentative D call: TRBD1 (8 bases). V lost 8 bases and J lost 6, with 20 bases in between. This CDR3 is 14 amino acids long. Germline CDR1 MDHEN, CDR2 SYDVKM. CDR3 protein: CASGRGQVVTEQYF. The CDR3 DNA reads as TGTGCCAGCGGGAGGGGACAGGTCGTCACCGAGCAGTACTTC.

The rearrangement uses TRBV3-1 and TRBJ1-1, with D unclear. Germline CDR1 and CDR2: LGHDT and YNNKEL (reference sequence). The CDR3 runs 12 residues. V was cut by 4 bases and J by 11 bases, with 14 bases left in between. The CDR3 region is CASSLALGLAFF. Written as DNA, the CDR3 is TGTGCCAGCAGCCTGGCGTTGGGGTTGGCTTTCTTT.

The chain employs TRBV6-2 or TRBV6-3 and TRBJ1-1; the D is unclear. Trimming cost V 2 bases and J 0 bases, with 4 bases left between them. The germline gives CDR1 MNHEY, CDR2 SVGEGT. This CDR3 comprises 13 residues. The CDR3: CASSYRVNTEAFF. CDR3 coding DNA: TGTGCCAGCAGTTACAGGGTGAACACTGAAGCTTTCTTT.

The V and J genes are TRBV6-6 and TRBJ2-1, with a possible D match to TRBD2 (6 bases). The germline V gene encodes CDR1 MNHNY and CDR2 SVGAGI (reference sequence). The CDR3 has 12 residues. V lost 8 bases, J lost 10 bases, and 15 bases lay in between. The CDR3 DNA sequence: TGTGCCAGCGGACGGACTATACTAGAGCAGTTCTTC. This gives the protein CASGRTILEQFF.

Ten or more counts support this clonotype. This chain uses TRBV20-1 with TRBJ1-1, with 9 bases aligning to TRBD1. The germline CDR1 and CDR2 sequences are DFQATT and SNEGSKA (reference sequence). CDR3 length: 14 amino acids. With 1 base clipped from V and 4 bases from J, the junction kept 4 bases outside the gene matches. CDR3: CSARVGDRATEAFF. CDR3 in DNA: TGCAGTGCTAGAGTAGGGGACAGGGCCACTGAAGCTTTCTTT.

This clonotype was recorded a few times. At one end, the junction sequence differs from germline, possibly due to a read error. This chain uses TRBV12-3 or TRBV12-4 with TRBJ2-3; D ambiguous. CDR3 size: 11 residues. The CDR3 DNA sequence: TGTGTCAGCAGCCGAACTTATACGCAGTATTTT. Its translation: CVSSRTYTQYF.

This chain links TRBV29-1 with TRBJ1-1, with D hard to call. Germline V gene data show CDR1 as SQVTM and CDR2 as ANQGSEA. The CDR3 spans 12 residues. V gave up 0 bases and J gave up 11 bases, with 13 bases separating them. CDR3: CSVEEGRDSAFF. In nucleotides, the CDR3 is TGCAGCGTTGAAGAAGGACGGGATTCGGCTTTCTTT.

V usage is TRBV7-6 and J usage is TRBJ2-7, with D perhaps matching TRBD1 or TRBD2 (5 bases each). CDR1 SGHVS and CDR2 FNYEAQ come from the germline V gene. This CDR3 contains 13 residues. V lost 4 bases, J lost 0 bases, and 7 bases lay in between. CDR3 protein: CASSWGSSYEQYF. DNA for the CDR3: TGTGCCAGCAGCTGGGGGAGCTCCTACGAGCAGTACTTC.

This clonotype was observed a handful of times. The rearrangement joins TRBV7-8 to TRBJ2-5; D is undetermined. V was cut by 0 bases and J by 5 bases, with 22 bases left in between. CDR1 is SGHVS and CDR2 is FQNEAQ in the germline V gene. This CDR3 region has 18 residues. This CDR3 reads CASSLALKTASGKETQYF. The DNA of the CDR3 is TGTGCCAGCAGCTTAGCCCTCAAAACAGCGTCTGGCAAGGAGACCCAGTACTTC.

This clonotype was seen repeatedly, ten times or more. The junction and the germline gene differ at one end; a read error may be behind it. The chain has TRBV7-9 and TRBJ2-7; no reliable D call. Germline CDR1 reads SEHNR; CDR2 reads FQNEAQ (reference sequence). This CDR3 has 13 residues. CDR3 DNA: TGCGCCAGCACTTCTCCGCGGTCGTGGGAGCAGTACTTC. Translated: CASTSPRSWEQYF.

V usage is TRBV7-9 and J usage is TRBJ1-4; D gene ambiguous. V lost 5 bases, J lost 1 base, and 14 bases lay in between. This CDR3 has 16 amino acids. Germline CDR1 is SEHNR and CDR2 is FQNEAQ (reference sequence). CDR3 sequence (DNA): TGTGCCAGCAGCAAGAACAGATTGGGAACTAATGAAAAACTGTTTTTT. It is translated as CASSKNRLGTNEKLFF.